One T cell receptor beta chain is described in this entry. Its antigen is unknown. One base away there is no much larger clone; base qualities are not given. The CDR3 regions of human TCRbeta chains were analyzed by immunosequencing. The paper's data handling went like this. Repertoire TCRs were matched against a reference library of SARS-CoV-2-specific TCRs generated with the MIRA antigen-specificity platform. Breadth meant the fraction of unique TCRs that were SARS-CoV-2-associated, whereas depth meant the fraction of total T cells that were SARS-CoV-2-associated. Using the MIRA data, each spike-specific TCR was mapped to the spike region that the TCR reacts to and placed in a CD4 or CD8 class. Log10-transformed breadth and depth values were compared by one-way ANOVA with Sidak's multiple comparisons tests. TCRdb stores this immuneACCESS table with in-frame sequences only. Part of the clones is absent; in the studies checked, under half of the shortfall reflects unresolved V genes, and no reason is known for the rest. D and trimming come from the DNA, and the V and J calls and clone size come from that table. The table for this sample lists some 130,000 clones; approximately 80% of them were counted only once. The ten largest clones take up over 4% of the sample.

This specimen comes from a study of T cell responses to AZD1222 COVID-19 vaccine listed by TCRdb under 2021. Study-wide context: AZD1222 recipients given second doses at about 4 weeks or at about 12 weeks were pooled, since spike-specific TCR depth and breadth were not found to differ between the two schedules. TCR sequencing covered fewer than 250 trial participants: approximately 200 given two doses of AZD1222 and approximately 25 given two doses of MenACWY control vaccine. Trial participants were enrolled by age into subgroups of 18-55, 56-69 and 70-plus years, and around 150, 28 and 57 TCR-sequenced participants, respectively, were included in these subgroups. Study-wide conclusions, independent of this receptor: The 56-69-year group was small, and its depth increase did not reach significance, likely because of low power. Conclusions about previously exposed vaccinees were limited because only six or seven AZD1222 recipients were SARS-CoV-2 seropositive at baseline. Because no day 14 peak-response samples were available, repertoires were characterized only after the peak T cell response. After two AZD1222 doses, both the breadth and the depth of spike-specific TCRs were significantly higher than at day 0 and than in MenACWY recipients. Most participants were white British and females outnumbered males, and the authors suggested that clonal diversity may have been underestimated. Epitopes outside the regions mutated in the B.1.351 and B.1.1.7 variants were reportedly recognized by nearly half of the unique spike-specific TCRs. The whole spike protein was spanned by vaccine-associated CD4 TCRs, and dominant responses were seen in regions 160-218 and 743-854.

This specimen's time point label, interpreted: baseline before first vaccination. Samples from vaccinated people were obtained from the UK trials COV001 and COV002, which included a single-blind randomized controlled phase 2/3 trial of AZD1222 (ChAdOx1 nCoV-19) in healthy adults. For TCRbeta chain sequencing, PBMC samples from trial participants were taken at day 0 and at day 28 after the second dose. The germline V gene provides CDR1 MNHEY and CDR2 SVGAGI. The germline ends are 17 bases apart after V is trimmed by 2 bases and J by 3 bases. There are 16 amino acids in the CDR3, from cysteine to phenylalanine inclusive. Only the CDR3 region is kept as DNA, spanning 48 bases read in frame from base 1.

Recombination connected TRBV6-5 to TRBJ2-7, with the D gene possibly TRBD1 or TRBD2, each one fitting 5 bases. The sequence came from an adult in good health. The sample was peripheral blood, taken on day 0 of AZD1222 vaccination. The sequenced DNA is TGTGCCAGCAGTTACAACCGGGACCTACTCCTCTACGAGCAGTACTTC. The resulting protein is CASSYNRDLLLYEQYF.